The 2 T cell receptor beta chains given below trace back to one sample, sequenced in a study of cytomegalovirus exposure and HLA in healthy donors. PCR primers comprised 60 Vbeta and 13 Jbeta primers. Assay used: immunoSEQ multiplex PCR; TCRdb lists only in-frame clones, some missing. Of about 67,000 clones listed, around 80% are singletons. The specimen sequenced was PBMCs. The receptors originated from a man between 40 and 49 years old in good health and CMV-seronegative.

V and J are TRBV9 and TRBJ2-2; TRBD1 matches at 10 bases. Germline-derived CDR1 and CDR2 are SGDLS and YYNGEE. J lost 5 bases, V lost 4 bases, and 8 bases had no gene match. CDR3 length: 16 amino acids. In nucleotides, the CDR3 is TGTGCCAGCAGCAAGGGACAGGGGAGCATTACCGGGGAGCTGTTTTTT. As protein: CASSKGQGSITGELFF.

This chain connects TRBV7-6 to TRBJ2-2, with D tentatively TRBD2 (5 bases). The CDR3 loop spans 16 amino acids. Germline loops: CDR1 SGHVS, CDR2 FNYEAQ. The V and J ends lost 5 bases and 4 bases respectively, with 17 bases between them. CDR3 region: CASSPSDSGGTGELFF. The CDR3 DNA follows: TGTGCCAGCAGCCCCTCAGACTCCGGAGGCACCGGGGAGCTGTTTTTT. The variable domain in full, completed from reference TRBV7-6 and TRBJ2-2, reads GAGVSQSPRYKVTKRGQDVALRCDPISGHVSLYWYRQALGQGPEFLTYFNYEAQQDKSGLPNDRFSAERPEGSISTLTIQRTEQRDSAMYRCASSPSDSGGTGELFFGEGSRLTVL.